This T cell receptor (beta chain) was profiled in a study of T cell responses to AZD1222 COVID-19 vaccine. General study findings and limits: The donor group comprised mostly white British people and more females; the analysis possibly underestimated clonal diversity.

Only in-frame clones appear in the TCRdb table, and some are missing; sequencing was by immunoSEQ multiplex PCR. This table holds over 45,000 clones, 75% to 90% found once. A note on this clone: The antigen is undetermined.

V dropped 5 bases and J dropped 8 bases, with 12 bases sitting between them. This CDR3 region has 12 residues. Germline CDR1 reads SEHNR; CDR2 reads FQNEAQ (reference sequence). Pooled samples include second doses given at about 4 or 12 weeks. The material was peripheral blood, obtained 28 days after the second AZD1222 dose. The sequence came from an adult who received the AZD1222 COVID-19 vaccine. The chain carries TRBV7-9 and TRBJ1-2; perhaps TRBD1 as D (5 bases). The CDR3 loop is CASSPPRGGYTF. The CDR3 DNA is TGTGCCAGCAGCCCCCCCCGGGGCGGCTACACCTTC.